This is a list of T cell receptor beta chains from one sample in a study of early T cells in non-severe SARS-CoV-2 infection. TCRdb called the 5' RACE reads again in MiXCR, with one record for every CDR3 protein. The sample yields more than 80,000 distinct CDR3 sequences, roughly an eighth seen once. The sequencing input was whole blood. The receptor source for this set is an adult who was a healthcare worker with PCR-confirmed SARS-CoV-2 infection or an uninfected control (not recorded which). Each CDR3 is given with its conserved first and last residue. Each record gives: D gene, V gene, clone size, J gene, CDR3 protein, CDR3 DNA. D genes are given only for firm matches. The size field is filled for only some rows; it gives once, few, many or a size class.

TRBD2,TRBV5-1,many,TRBJ2-3,CASSQPVLAGRLYF,TGCGCCAGCAGCCAACCTGTACTAGCGGGGCGCCTGTATTTT
TRBD1,TRBV7-8,many,TRBJ1-1,CASSPQQGRGTEAFF,TGTGCCAGCAGCCCCCAACAGGGGAGGGGCACTGAAGCTTTCTTT
NA,TRBV30,NA,TRBJ1-1,CAWTHGRLEAFF,TGTGCCTGGACTCACGGACGGCTCGAAGCTTTCTTT
NA,TRBV12-3/TRBV12-4,NA,TRBJ2-3,CASSWPEGADTQYF,TGTGCCAGCAGTTGGCCCGAGGGCGCAGATACGCAGTATTTT
NA,TRBV11-2,few,TRBJ2-3,CASSLGPEVYTQYF,TGTGCCAGCAGCTTGGGACCGGAGGTCTATACGCAGTATTTT
NA,TRBV5-1,NA,TRBJ2-7,CASSWAGGREQYF,TGCGCCAGCAGCTGGGCTGGGGGGAGAGAGCAGTACTTC
TRBD2,TRBV6-4,NA,TRBJ2-5,CASSPLAGVQETQYF,TGTGCCAGCAGTCCACTAGCGGGCGTTCAAGAGACCCAGTACTTC
NA,TRBV2,NA,TRBJ2-2,CASKGGELFF,TGTGCCAGCAAGGGGGGGGAGCTGTTTTTT
TRBD2,TRBV12-3/TRBV12-4,many,TRBJ2-4,CASSLARGRPSGEVAKNIQYF,TGTGCCAGCAGTTTAGCGAGGGGACGCCCTAGCGGGGAGGTAGCCAAAAACATTCAGTACTTC
NA,TRBV7-6,NA,TRBJ1-6,CASSLAVAAGSNSPLHF,TGTGCCAGCAGCTTAGCGGTCGCCGCCGGATCCAATTCACCCCTCCACTTT
NA,TRBV6-2/TRBV6-3,NA,TRBJ2-1,CASSYLTNEQFF,TGTGCCAGCAGTTACCTGACCAATGAGCAGTTCTTC
NA,TRBV6-5,many,TRBJ2-5,CASSYALRETQYF,TGTGCCAGCAGTTATGCTCTGAGAGAGACCCAGTACTTC
TRBD1,TRBV12-3/TRBV12-4,few,TRBJ1-1,CASSSPDRPNTEAFF,TGTGCCAGCAGTTCCCCGGACAGGCCGAACACTGAAGCTTTCTTT
NA,TRBV29-1,many,TRBJ2-7,CSVVGAGSNEQYF,TGCAGCGTTGTAGGGGCCGGAAGCAACGAGCAGTACTTC
NA,TRBV6-6,few,TRBJ2-1,CASKTSSYNEQFF,TGTGCCAGCAAGACTAGCTCCTACAATGAGCAGTTCTTC
TRBD1,TRBV5-5,many,TRBJ2-1,CASSGTETYNEQFF,TGTGCCAGCAGCGGGACAGAGACCTACAATGAGCAGTTCTTC
NA,TRBV7-3,NA,TRBJ1-1,CASSLRSIGVEGTEAFF,TGTGCCAGCAGCTTAAGGAGTATCGGTGTGGAGGGCACTGAAGCTTTCTTT
TRBD2,TRBV20-1,many,TRBJ2-5,CSAGGLAGVAGETQYF,TGCAGTGCTGGAGGGCTAGCGGGGGTTGCTGGGGAGACCCAGTACTTC
NA,TRBV5-4,NA,TRBJ1-2,CASSFPGQNFYGYTF,TGTGCCAGCAGCTTCCCCGGACAGAACTTCTATGGCTACACCTTC
TRBD2,TRBV10-2,NA,TRBJ2-5,CASRAGVAGGQETQYF,TGCGCCAGCAGGGCCGGGGTAGCGGGGGGGCAAGAGACCCAGTACTTC
NA,TRBV12-3/TRBV12-4,few,TRBJ1-2,CASSQWAGRNGYTF,TGTGCCAGCAGCCAGTGGGCAGGTAGAAATGGCTACACCTTC
NA,TRBV18,NA,TRBJ1-2,CASSPAGGGYGYTF,TGTGCCAGCTCACCCGCCGGAGGAGGCTATGGCTACACCTTC
TRBD1,TRBV29-1,NA,TRBJ1-5,CSVSSDRIQHF,TGCAGCGTTTCTTCGGACAGGATCCAGCATTTT
TRBD1,TRBV7-2,few,TRBJ2-3,CASSLTGTGADTQYF,TGTGCCAGCAGCTTGACCGGGACAGGGGCAGATACGCAGTATTTT
NA,TRBV7-6,many,TRBJ2-3,CASSEPLVLSMAGNDTQYF,TGTGCCAGCAGCGAGCCCCTGGTACTGTCGATGGCAGGGAACGATACGCAGTATTTT
NA,TRBV27,many,TRBJ2-5,CASSLGLPPQTQYF,TGTGCCAGCAGTTTAGGGTTGCCGCCACAGACCCAGTACTTC
TRBD2,TRBV20-1,many,TRBJ2-7,CSARGGGPSEQYF,TGCAGTGCTAGAGGGGGGGGTCCCTCCGAGCAGTACTTC
NA,TRBV7-9,few,TRBJ1-4,CASSLEAFNEKLFF,TGTGCCAGCAGCTTAGAGGCCTTCAATGAAAAACTGTTTTTT
NA,TRBV6-2/TRBV6-3,few,TRBJ1-3,CASSYSISRTGNTIYF,TGTGCCAGCAGTTACTCGATCAGCAGGACCGGAAACACCATATATTTT
TRBD1,TRBV6-5,many,TRBJ2-7,CASSYLDGDSYEQYF,TGTGCCAGCAGTTACCTTGACGGGGACAGCTACGAGCAGTACTTC
NA,TRBV4-2,many,TRBJ2-6,CASSPGTKPSGANVLTF,TGTGCCAGCAGCCCCGGCACTAAGCCCTCTGGGGCCAACGTCCTGACTTTC
TRBD1,TRBV14,many,TRBJ2-3,CASSQGPQGARGTQYF,TGTGCCAGCAGCCAAGGTCCACAGGGGGCCCGGGGTACGCAGTATTTT
NA,TRBV6-1,few,TRBJ2-3,CASNLVGLDTQYF,TGTGCCAGCAACCTAGTCGGGCTCGATACGCAGTATTTT
NA,TRBV7-9,few,TRBJ1-1,CASKKVVRTMNTEAFF,TGTGCCAGCAAGAAAGTGGTCAGGACGATGAACACTGAAGCTTTCTTT
TRBD1,TRBV15,many,TRBJ1-6,CATSRGRSGGTSPLHF,TGTGCCACCAGCAGAGGACGATCAGGGGGCACTTCACCCCTCCACTTT
NA,TRBV7-9,NA,TRBJ2-7,CASSLISGGLPYEQYF,TGTGCCAGCAGCTTAATCTCAGGAGGGCTTCCCTACGAGCAGTACTTC
NA,TRBV15,NA,TRBJ2-5,CATSNPGIRIPTQYF,TGTGCCACCAGCAACCCGGGTATAAGGATCCCGACCCAGTACTTC
NA,TRBV6-1,few,TRBJ2-1,CASMGSSSYNEQFF,TGTGCCAGCATGGGCAGCAGCTCCTACAATGAGCAGTTCTTC
NA,TRBV6-2/TRBV6-3,many,TRBJ2-3,CASRNTGETDTQYF,TGTGCCAGCAGGAACACGGGGGAAACAGATACGCAGTATTTT
TRBD2,TRBV20-1,NA,TRBJ2-6,CSARPTSGGPGANVLTF,TGCAGTGCTAGACCCACTAGCGGGGGGCCTGGGGCCAACGTCCTGACTTTC
NA,TRBV5-4,many,TRBJ1-4,CASSLGVTEKLFF,TGTGCCAGCAGCTTGGGAGTGACTGAAAAACTGTTTTTT
NA,TRBV12-3/TRBV12-4,NA,TRBJ2-3,CASSSGNNLIDTQYF,TGTGCCAGCAGTTCGGGGAACAACCTTATAGATACGCAGTATTTT
TRBD1,TRBV10-3,many,TRBJ2-3,CATGTGPEDTQYF,TGTGCCACGGGGACAGGCCCGGAGGATACGCAGTATTTT
TRBD2,TRBV11-2,many,TRBJ2-3,CASSLQRTSGGTQYF,TGTGCCAGCAGCTTACAAAGGACTAGCGGGGGGACGCAGTATTTT
TRBD1,TRBV12-3/TRBV12-4,NA,TRBJ2-7,CASRMTGQGDYEQYF,TGTGCCAGCAGGATGACGGGACAGGGGGATTACGAGCAGTACTTC
TRBD2,TRBV19,many,TRBJ2-1,CASSIKTSGWASEQFF,TGTGCCAGTAGTATAAAGACTAGCGGGTGGGCGAGTGAGCAGTTCTTC
TRBD2,TRBV20-1,few,TRBJ2-3,CSAKLAGVLTSTDTQYF,TGCAGTGCTAAACTAGCGGGGGTCCTTACTAGCACAGATACGCAGTATTTT
NA,TRBV29-1,few,TRBJ2-4,CSVEAGVGNIQYF,TGCAGCGTTGAAGCAGGGGTTGGAAACATTCAGTACTTC
TRBD2,TRBV30,NA,TRBJ2-5,CAWSRRAGVGQETQYF,TGTGCCTGGAGTAGGAGGGCGGGGGTAGGGCAAGAGACCCAGTACTTC
NA,TRBV21-1,many,TRBJ2-1,CASTPGGFVDEQFF,TGTGCCAGCACCCCGGGGGGATTCGTTGATGAGCAGTTCTTC